This is a list of T cell receptor beta chains from one sample in a study of T cell responses to AZD1222 COVID-19 vaccine. Some clones are missing from TCRdb's copy, which holds only in-frame ones; the method was immunoSEQ multiplex PCR. Of about 120,000 clones listed, roughly 87% are singletons. Here the sequenced sample was peripheral blood, taken on day 0 of AZD1222 vaccination. Source of these receptors: an adult in good health. Each CDR3 is given with its conserved first and last residue. The order of the fields is clone size, J gene, V gene, D gene, CDR3 DNA, CDR3 protein. D genes are given only for firm matches. Clone size appears in some rows only: once, few, many, or a class for an expanded clone.

>NA|TRBJ2-2|TRBV27|NA
TGTGCCAGCAGCTCGGCGGGCCGTACGAAAATTAGGGAGCTGTTTTTT
CASSSAGRTKIRELFF
>NA|TRBJ2-4|TRBV19|NA
TGTGCCGTCGGCCGGGGCAAAAACATTCAGTACTTC
CAVGRGKNIQYF
>NA|TRBJ1-6|TRBV19|TRBD1
TGTGCCAGTAGTAACAGACAGGGAGCGAATTCACCCCTCCACTTT
CASSNRQGANSPLHF
>NA|TRBJ2-4|TRBV2|TRBD2
TGTGCCAGCAGTGAATGGACTAGCGGGAGTTCAAAAAACATTCAGTACTTC
CASSEWTSGSSKNIQYF
>NA|TRBJ1-2|TRBV3-1/TRBV3-2|TRBD1
TGTGCCAGCAGCCAAGATTACCAGGGGGCGGTTGGCTACACCTTC
CASSQDYQGAVGYTF
>NA|TRBJ2-3|TRBV4-2|NA
TGTGCCAGCAGCCAAGGACTTGAGGGCACCTTAATCCAGTATTTT
CASSQGLEGTLIQYF
>NA|TRBJ2-1|TRBV2|NA
TGTGCCAGCAGTGATGATGGCAATGAGCAGTTCTTC
CASSDDGNEQFF
>NA|TRBJ2-3|TRBV18|NA
TGTGCCAGCTCACCTGCGGGCCGACCAGATACGCAGTATTTT
CASSPAGRPDTQYF
>NA|TRBJ2-5|TRBV5-1|TRBD2
TGCGCCAGCAGCCCCGGGACTAGCGGGGGGGGAGGACAAGAGACCCAGTACTTC
CASSPGTSGGGGQETQYF
>NA|TRBJ1-5|TRBV4-3|NA
TGCGCCAGCAGCCAAGTTCGGGGGGCAGGCGATCAGCCCCAGCATTTT
CASSQVRGAGDQPQHF
>NA|TRBJ2-7|TRBV11-2|NA
TGTGCCAGCAGCTTCTCGACAGGGAGGGACCGTTACGAGCAGTACTTC
CASSFSTGRDRYEQYF
>NA|TRBJ1-2|TRBV3-1/TRBV3-2|TRBD1
TGTGCCAGCAGCCAGGTAGGGGGCGCGGGCTATGGCTACACCTTC
CASSQVGGAGYGYTF
>NA|TRBJ1-2|TRBV29-1|TRBD1
TGCAGCGTTGAAATTAGGGACAGGGTATTCTATGGCTACACCTTC
CSVEIRDRVFYGYTF
>NA|TRBJ2-7|TRBV2|TRBD1
TGTGCCAGCAGATGGGACAGCGGAGCCTACGAGCAGTACTTC
CASRWDSGAYEQYF
>NA|TRBJ2-7|TRBV24-1|NA
TGTGCCACCAGTGATTTGCGGCAGGGCCGCTACGAGCAGTACTTC
CATSDLRQGRYEQYF
>NA|TRBJ2-3|TRBV10-3|TRBD2
TGTGCCATCAGTGACCAGACTAGCGGGGCAGATACGCAGTATTTT
CAISDQTSGADTQYF
>NA|TRBJ1-5|TRBV19|NA
TGTGCCAGTAGTATTAGAGATAGCAATCAGCCCCAGCATTTT
CASSIRDSNQPQHF
>NA|TRBJ1-3|TRBV7-9|NA
TGTGCCAGCACCTATAGTACGGGAAACACCATATATTTT
CASTYSTGNTIYF
>NA|TRBJ1-4|TRBV7-9|NA
TGTGCCAGCAGCTCCAGCGCGAATGAAAAACTGTTTTTT
CASSSSANEKLFF
>NA|TRBJ2-5|TRBV5-4|TRBD1
TGTGCCAGCAGCTTGGCAGGGGGCGCAAGGGAGACCCAGTACTTC
CASSLAGGARETQYF
>NA|TRBJ2-5|TRBV7-2|NA
TGTGCCAGCAGCTTATCATTTGGGGGGAAGACCCAGTACTTC
CASSLSFGGKTQYF
>NA|TRBJ1-1|TRBV13|NA
TGTGCCAGCAGCTTTGGGGGAGGTGACCCTGAAGCTTTCTTT
CASSFGGGDPEAFF
>NA|TRBJ2-7|TRBV27|TRBD2
TGTGCCAGCAGTTTGGTACTAGCGGGAGTTGAAGAGCAGTACTTC
CASSLVLAGVEEQYF
>NA|TRBJ2-3|TRBV5-1|TRBD2
TGCGCCAGCAGCGTGACTAGCGGGGGATCAACAGATACGCAGTATTTT
CASSVTSGGSTDTQYF
>NA|TRBJ2-7|TRBV7-9|NA
TGTGCCAGCAGCCCAGGACTGCGAGAGCAGTACTTC
CASSPGLREQYF
>few|TRBJ1-6|TRBV7-2|TRBD1
TGTGCCAGCAGCATAGGGGGCCAGAATAATTCACCCCTCCACTTT
CASSIGGQNNSPLHF
>once|TRBJ1-2|TRBV6-1|TRBD1
TGTGCCAGCAGTGACCACAGGGGGAAGAACTATGGCTACACCTTC
CASSDHRGKNYGYTF
>NA|TRBJ2-3|TRBV7-3|TRBD2
TGTGCCAGCAGCTTAGGGAGGGGCCGGGATACGCAGTATTTT
CASSLGRGRDTQYF
>NA|TRBJ1-2|TRBV19|TRBD1
TGTGCCAGTAGTCCCGGGACAGGGGACTATGGCTACACCTTC
CASSPGTGDYGYTF
>NA|TRBJ2-1|TRBV7-2|NA
TGTGCCAGCAGCTTAGTTTGGGGTAATGAGCAGTTCTTC
CASSLVWGNEQFF
>NA|TRBJ2-5|TRBV3-1/TRBV3-2|TRBD2
TGTGCCAGCAGCCAAGGGTCTAGCGGGGGTCCGTACCAAGAGACCCAGTACTTC
CASSQGSSGGPYQETQYF
>NA|TRBJ2-5|TRBV5-1|NA
TGCGCCAGCAGCTTGGGCGGGGTCCAAGAGACCCAGTACTTC
CASSLGGVQETQYF
>NA|TRBJ2-2|TRBV7-9|NA
TGTGCCAGCAGCCCTAGGGGGGGGCGATACACCGGGGAGCTGTTTTTT
CASSPRGGRYTGELFF
>NA|TRBJ2-3|TRBV4-2|NA
TGTGCCAGCAGCCAAGTACGGGACACCTCCACAGATACGCAGTATTTT
CASSQVRDTSTDTQYF
>NA|TRBJ1-2|TRBV18|TRBD1
TGTGCCAGCTCATCCCGACAGGGTATCTATGGCTACACCTTC
CASSSRQGIYGYTF
>few|TRBJ2-7|TRBV19|TRBD1
TGTGCCAGTAGCCCAGACAGGGCGCCCCCCTACGAGCAGTACTTC
CASSPDRAPPYEQYF
>once|TRBJ2-7|TRBV27|NA
TGTGCCAGCAGCTACAGGGACGTCAGCTCCTACGAGCAGTACTTC
CASSYRDVSSYEQYF
>NA|TRBJ1-1|TRBV7-2|NA
TGTGCCAGCAGCCCCCGAGGGGGTATGAACACTGAAGCTTTCTTT
CASSPRGGMNTEAFF
>NA|TRBJ2-7|TRBV15|NA
TGTGCCACCAGCGTCGGACTCTCCTACGAGCAGTACTTC
CATSVGLSYEQYF
>NA|TRBJ2-5|TRBV9|NA
TGTGCCAGCAGCGTAGGGAACGGACCGGGGCAAGAGACCCAGTACTTC
CASSVGNGPGQETQYF
>NA|TRBJ2-1|TRBV7-2|NA
TGTGCCAGCAGCCGCCTGGAGGGTCGGCCCTGTTTCTTC
CASSRLEGRPCFF
>NA|TRBJ2-3|TRBV11-2|NA
TGTGCCAGCAGCTCTTACACAGATACGCAGTATTTT
CASSSYTDTQYF
>NA|TRBJ2-7|TRBV6-1|TRBD1
TGTGCCAGCAGTGCCTCCTCAAGGCCCGGGACAGGGTTCGCGCAGTACTTC
CASSASSRPGTGFAQYF
>once|TRBJ1-2|TRBV11-2|NA
TGTGCCAGCAGCCCCGGACAGAACTATGGCTACACCTTC
CASSPGQNYGYTF
>NA|TRBJ2-7|TRBV5-6|NA
TGTGCCAGCAGCTGGGTGGGCGGAGAGCAGTACTTC
CASSWVGGEQYF
>NA|TRBJ1-2|TRBV5-1|NA
TGCGCCAGCAGCTTGAGAGGGGGAGACTATGGCTACACCTTC
CASSLRGGDYGYTF
>NA|TRBJ2-5|TRBV20-1|NA
TGCAGTGCTAGTCAGGGGTCCTCTTTCAGCACCCAGTACTTC
CSASQGSSFSTQYF
>few|TRBJ1-1|TRBV29-1|NA
TGCAGCGTTGATGACGGGGACACTGAAGCTTTCTTT
CSVDDGDTEAFF
>NA|TRBJ1-2|TRBV22-1|NA
TGTCCTGGGAGCGCACGTGCGGGACAGGGGATTTCTCTTGGCTACACCTTC
CPGSARAGQGISLGYTF
>once|TRBJ1-1|TRBV2|NA
TGTGCCAGCCGTCCCGGGGGTTTAGTAAGCACTGAAGCTTTCTTT
CASRPGGLVSTEAFF
>NA|TRBJ2-7|TRBV11-3|NA
TGTGCCAGCAGCTTAGTTTTCGCTGAGAGCAACGAGCAGTACTTC
CASSLVFAESNEQYF
>NA|TRBJ2-7|TRBV5-6|NA
TGTGCCAGCAGCTTAGGGAGCACCTACGAGCAGTACTTC
CASSLGSTYEQYF
>NA|TRBJ1-3|TRBV6-5|NA
TGTGCCAGCGGGGTGCTTAAAGGATCTGGAAACACCATATATTTT
CASGVLKGSGNTIYF